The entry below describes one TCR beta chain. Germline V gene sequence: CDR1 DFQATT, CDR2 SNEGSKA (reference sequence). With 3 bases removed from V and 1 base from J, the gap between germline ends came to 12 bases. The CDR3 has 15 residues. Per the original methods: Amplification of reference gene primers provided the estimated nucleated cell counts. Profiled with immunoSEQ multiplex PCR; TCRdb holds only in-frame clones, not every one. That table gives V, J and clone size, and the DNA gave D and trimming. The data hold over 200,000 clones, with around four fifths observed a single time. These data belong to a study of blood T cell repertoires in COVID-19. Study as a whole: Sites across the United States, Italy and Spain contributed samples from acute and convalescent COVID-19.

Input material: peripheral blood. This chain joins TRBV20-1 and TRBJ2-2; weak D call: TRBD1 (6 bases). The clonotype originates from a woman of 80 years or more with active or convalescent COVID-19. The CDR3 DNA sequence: TGCAGTGCTAGTTACCAGGGGCGGAACACCGGGGAGCTGTTTTTT. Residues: CSASYQGRNTGELFF.